This T cell receptor (beta chain) was recovered during a study of blood T cell repertoires in COVID-19. Study context: Sites in the United States, Italy and Spain provided acute and convalescent COVID-19 samples. T cells, B-cell-depleted T cells, or PBMCs provided the cDNA or gDNA that served as material.

In the original processing: The assay estimated nucleated cells by amplifying reference gene primers. Profiling relied on immunoSEQ multiplex PCR, and the TCRdb table lists in-frame clones only, not all of them. The V and J calls and clone size are taken from that table; D and trimming were inferred from the DNA. There are about 360,000 clones in the sample; more than 85% occur only once, and 2.5% to 3.5% lies in the top ten. This CDR3 contains 15 residues. Germline CDR1 reads GTSNPN; CDR2 reads SVGIG (reference sequence). The sequence derives from a human donor in a cohort sampled during active COVID-19. Material: peripheral blood. The chain recombines TRBV30 with TRBJ2-2, with TRBD1 matching over 9 bases. This chain's CDR3 is CAQGAVLGKTGELFF. The DNA for the CDR3 is TGTGCACAGGGGGCAGTCTTGGGCAAAACCGGGGAGCTGTTTTTT.